The clone carrying this T cell receptor (beta chain) was counted at least ten times. What it recognizes is unknown. Trimming took 2 bases from V and 2 from J; bases not matched to a gene: 2. Germline V gene sequence: CDR1 MNHNY, CDR2 SVGAGI (reference sequence). CDR3 length equals 14 residues. It was RNA transcripts that yielded the amplified TCR beta CDR3 regions. Initially, a first-round RT-PCR of the TCR CDR3 employed the HTBI primer set. Via MiXCR, TCRdb re-called the multiplex PCR reads, giving one row per CDR3 protein. The sample contains roughly 360,000 distinct CDR3 sequences, around an eighth of which appear only once. This sample was included in a study of T cells in Graves' hyperthyroidism and ophthalmopathy. The sample, blood from the first hyperthyroidism diagnosis, precedes any ophthalmopathy symptoms. Findings and limits, study-wide: Ophthalmopathy was model-predicted a median roughly 6.2 months pre-onset. A model of 13 V-J pairs discriminated ophthalmopathy from stable hyperthyroidism.

Source material: blood. The genes are TRBV6-6 and TRBJ2-5; 7 positions agree with TRBD2. The receptor comes from a man younger than 45 with Graves' hyperthyroidism that later progressed to Graves' ophthalmopathy. In DNA, the CDR3 is TGTGCCAGCAGTTACGGGGGGGGGCAAGAGACCCAGTACTTC. It is translated as CASSYGGGQETQYF.